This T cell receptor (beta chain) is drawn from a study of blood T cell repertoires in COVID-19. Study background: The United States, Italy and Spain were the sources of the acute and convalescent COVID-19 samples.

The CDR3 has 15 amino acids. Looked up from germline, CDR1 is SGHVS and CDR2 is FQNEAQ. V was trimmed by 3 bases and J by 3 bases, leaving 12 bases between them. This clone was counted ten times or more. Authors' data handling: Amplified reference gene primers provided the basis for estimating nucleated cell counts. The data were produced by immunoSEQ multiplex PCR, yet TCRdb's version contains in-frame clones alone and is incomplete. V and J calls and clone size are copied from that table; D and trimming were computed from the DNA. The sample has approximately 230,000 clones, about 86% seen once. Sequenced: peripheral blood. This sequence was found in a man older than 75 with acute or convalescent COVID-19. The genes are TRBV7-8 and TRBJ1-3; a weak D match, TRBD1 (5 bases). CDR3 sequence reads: CASSFAGRHGNTIYF. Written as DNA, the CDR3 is TGTGCCAGCAGCTTCGCGGGACGTCATGGAAACACCATATATTTT.